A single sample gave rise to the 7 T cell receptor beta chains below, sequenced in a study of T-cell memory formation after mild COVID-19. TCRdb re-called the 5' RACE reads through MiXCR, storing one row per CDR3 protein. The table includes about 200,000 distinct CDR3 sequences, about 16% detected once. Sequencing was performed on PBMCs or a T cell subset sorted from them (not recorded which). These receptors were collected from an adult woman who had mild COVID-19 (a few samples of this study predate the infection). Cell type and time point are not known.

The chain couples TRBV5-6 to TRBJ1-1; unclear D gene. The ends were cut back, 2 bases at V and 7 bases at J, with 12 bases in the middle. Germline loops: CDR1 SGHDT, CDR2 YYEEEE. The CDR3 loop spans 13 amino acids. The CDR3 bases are TGTGCCAGCAGCTTATATGGACGGTATGAAGCTTTCTTT. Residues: CASSLYGRYEAFF.

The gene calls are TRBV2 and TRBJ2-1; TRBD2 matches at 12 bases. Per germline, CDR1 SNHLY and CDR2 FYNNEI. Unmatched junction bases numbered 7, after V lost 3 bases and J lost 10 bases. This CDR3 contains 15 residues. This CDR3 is CASSEASGRAKEQFF. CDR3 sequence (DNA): TGTGCCAGCAGTGAGGCTAGCGGGAGGGCCAAAGAGCAGTTCTTC.

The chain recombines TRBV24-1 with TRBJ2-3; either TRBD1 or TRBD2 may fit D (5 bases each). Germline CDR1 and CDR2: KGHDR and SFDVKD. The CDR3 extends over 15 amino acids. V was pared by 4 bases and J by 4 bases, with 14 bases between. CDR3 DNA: TGTGCCACCAGTGAGCCTGCCCGGGGACCAGATACGCAGTATTTT. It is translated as CATSEPARGPDTQYF.

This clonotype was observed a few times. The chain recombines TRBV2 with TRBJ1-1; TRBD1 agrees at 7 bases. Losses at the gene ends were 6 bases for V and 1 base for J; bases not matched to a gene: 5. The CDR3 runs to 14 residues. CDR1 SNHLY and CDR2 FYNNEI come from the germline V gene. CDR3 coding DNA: TGTGCCAGCAGCGACGGGACAGCGAACACTGAAGCTTTCTTT. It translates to CASSDGTANTEAFF.

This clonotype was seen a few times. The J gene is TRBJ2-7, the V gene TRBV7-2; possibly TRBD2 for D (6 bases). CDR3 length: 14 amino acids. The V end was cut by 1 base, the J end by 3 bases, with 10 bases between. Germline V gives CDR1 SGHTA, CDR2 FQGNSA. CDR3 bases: TGTGCCAGCAGCTTAGACCAGCGGGTCTACGAGCAGTACTTC. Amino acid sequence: CASSLDQRVYEQYF.

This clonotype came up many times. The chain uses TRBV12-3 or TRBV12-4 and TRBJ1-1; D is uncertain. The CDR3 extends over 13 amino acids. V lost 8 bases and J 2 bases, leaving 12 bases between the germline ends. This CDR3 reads CASPSWSNTEAFF. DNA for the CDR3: TGTGCCAGCCCGTCGTGGAGCAACACTGAAGCTTTCTTT.

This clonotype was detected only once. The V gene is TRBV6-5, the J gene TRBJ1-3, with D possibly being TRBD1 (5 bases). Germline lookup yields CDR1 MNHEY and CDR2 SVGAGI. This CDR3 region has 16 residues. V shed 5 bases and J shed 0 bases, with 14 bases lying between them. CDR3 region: CASSIARGTSGNTIYF. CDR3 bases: TGTGCCAGCAGTATCGCGCGGGGCACCTCTGGAAACACCATATATTTT.